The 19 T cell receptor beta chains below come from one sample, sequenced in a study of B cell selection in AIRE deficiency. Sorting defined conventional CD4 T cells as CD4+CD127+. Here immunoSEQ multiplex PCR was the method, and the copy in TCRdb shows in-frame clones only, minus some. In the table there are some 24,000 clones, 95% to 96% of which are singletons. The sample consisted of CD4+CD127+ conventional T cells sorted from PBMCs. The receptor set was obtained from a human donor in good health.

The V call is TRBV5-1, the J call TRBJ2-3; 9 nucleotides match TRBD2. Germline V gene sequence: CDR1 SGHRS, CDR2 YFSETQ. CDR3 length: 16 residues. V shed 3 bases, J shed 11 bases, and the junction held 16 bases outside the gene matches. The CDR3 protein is CASSSSGGPERGGQYF. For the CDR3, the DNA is TGCGCCAGCAGCTCGAGCGGGGGGCCCGAGAGAGGAGGGCAGTATTTT.

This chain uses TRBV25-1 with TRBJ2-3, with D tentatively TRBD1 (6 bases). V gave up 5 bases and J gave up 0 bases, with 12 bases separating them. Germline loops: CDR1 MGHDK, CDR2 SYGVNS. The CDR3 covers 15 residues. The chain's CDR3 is CASSPQGRSTDTQYF. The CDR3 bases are TGTGCCAGCAGTCCACAGGGTAGGAGCACAGATACGCAGTATTTT.

The CDR3 bases are TGTGCCAGCAGCTTGGGAACTTCGACAGTTTTCCCCTACGAGCAGTACTTC. This sequence encodes CASSLGTSTVFPYEQYF. V usage is TRBV5-6 and J usage is TRBJ2-7; D is perhaps TRBD1 (5 bases). Germline V gene sequence: CDR1 SGHDT, CDR2 YYEEEE. The ends were cut back, 0 bases at V and 2 bases at J, with 18 bases in the middle. The CDR3 has 17 amino acids. The whole variable domain, filled in from reference TRBV5-6 and TRBJ2-7, reads DAGVTQSPTHLIKTRGQQVTLRCSPKSGHDTVSWYQQALGQGPQFIFQYYEEEERQRGNFPDRFSGHQFPNYSSELNVNALLLGDSALYLCASSLGTSTVFPYEQYFGPGTRLTVT.

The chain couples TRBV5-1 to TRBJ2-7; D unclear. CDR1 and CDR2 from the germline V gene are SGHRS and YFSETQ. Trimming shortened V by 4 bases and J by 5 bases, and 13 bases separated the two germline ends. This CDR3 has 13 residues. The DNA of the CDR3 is TGCGCCAGCAGCAGAAGGACGGTGCACGAGCAGTACTTC. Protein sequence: CASSRRTVHEQYF.

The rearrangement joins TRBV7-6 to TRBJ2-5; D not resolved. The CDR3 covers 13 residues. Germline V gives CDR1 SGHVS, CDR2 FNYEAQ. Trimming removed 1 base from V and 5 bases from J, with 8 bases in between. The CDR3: CASSLVMGETQYF. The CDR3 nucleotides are TGTGCCAGCAGCTTAGTCATGGGTGAGACCCAGTACTTC.

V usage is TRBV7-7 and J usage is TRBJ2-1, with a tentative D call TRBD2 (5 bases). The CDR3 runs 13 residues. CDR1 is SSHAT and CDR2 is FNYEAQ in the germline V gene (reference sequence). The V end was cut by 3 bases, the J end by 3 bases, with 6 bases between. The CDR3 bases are TGTGCCAGCAGCTTCGGGAACTACAATGAGCAGTTCTTC. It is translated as CASSFGNYNEQFF. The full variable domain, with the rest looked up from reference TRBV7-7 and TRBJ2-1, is GAGVSQSPRYKVTKRGQDVTLRCDPISSHATLYWYQQALGQGPEFLTYFNYEAQPDKSGLPSDRFSAERPEGSISTLTIQRTEQRDSAMYRCASSFGNYNEQFFGPGTRLTVL.

The CDR3 reads CASTLQGAGYTF. DNA for the CDR3: TGTGCCAGCACCCTACAGGGGGCTGGCTACACCTTC. The chain joins TRBV7-9 to TRBJ1-2; 9 bases line up with TRBD1. V gave up 7 bases and J gave up 7 bases; unmatched junction bases: 4. Germline CDR1 reads SEHNR; CDR2 reads FQNEAQ (reference sequence). The CDR3 has 12 residues. Looking up the rest from reference TRBV7-9 and TRBJ1-2 gives the full variable domain: DTGVSQNPRHKITKRGQNVTFRCDPISEHNRLYWYRQTLGQGPEFLTYFQNEAQLEKSRLLSDRFSAERPKGSFSTLEIQRTEQGDSAMYLCASTLQGAGYTFGSGTRLTVV.

The CDR3 spells CASRQGVAGKETQYF. The CDR3 coding sequence is TGTGCCAGCAGACAAGGGGTGGCGGGTAAAGAGACCCAGTACTTC. The V call is TRBV28, the J call TRBJ2-5; TRBD1 or TRBD2 may be the D gene (5 bases each). This CDR3 contains 15 residues. Trimming pared 6 bases from V and 3 bases from J, leaving 17 bases between. Germline assignment: CDR1 MDHEN and CDR2 SYDVKM.

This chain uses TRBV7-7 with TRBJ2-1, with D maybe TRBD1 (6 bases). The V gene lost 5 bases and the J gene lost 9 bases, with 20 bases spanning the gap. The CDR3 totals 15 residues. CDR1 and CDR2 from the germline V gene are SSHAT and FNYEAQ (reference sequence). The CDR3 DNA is TGTGCCAGCAGCCCGACGGGGACATTGACAAGTGAGCAGTTCTTC. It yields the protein CASSPTGTLTSEQFF.

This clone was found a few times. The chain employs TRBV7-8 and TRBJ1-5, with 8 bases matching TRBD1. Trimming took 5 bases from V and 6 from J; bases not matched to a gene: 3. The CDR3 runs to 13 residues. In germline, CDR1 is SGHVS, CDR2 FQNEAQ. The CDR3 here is CASSLDRGQPQHF. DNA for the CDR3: TGTGCCAGCAGCCTTGACAGGGGTCAGCCCCAGCATTTT. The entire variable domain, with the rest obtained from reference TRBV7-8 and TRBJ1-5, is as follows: GAGVSQSPRYKVAKRGQDVALRCDPISGHVSLFWYQQALGQGPEFLTYFQNEAQLDKSGLPSDRFFAERPEGSVSTLKIQRTQQEDSAVYLCASSLDRGQPQHFGDGTRLSIL.

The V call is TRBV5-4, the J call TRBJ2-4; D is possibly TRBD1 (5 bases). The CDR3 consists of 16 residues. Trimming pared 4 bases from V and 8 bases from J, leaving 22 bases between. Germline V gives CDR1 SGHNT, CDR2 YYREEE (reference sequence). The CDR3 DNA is TGTGCCAGCAGCCCGGAGAGGACGCAGGGTTTTTACATTCAGTACTTC. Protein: CASSPERTQGFYIQYF.

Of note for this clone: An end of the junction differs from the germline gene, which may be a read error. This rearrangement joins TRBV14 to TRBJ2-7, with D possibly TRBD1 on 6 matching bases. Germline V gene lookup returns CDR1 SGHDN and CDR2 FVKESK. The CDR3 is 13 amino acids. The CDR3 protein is CASRQGGVGEQYF. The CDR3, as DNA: TGTGCCAGCAGACAAGGGGGAGTTGGCGAGCAGTACTTC.

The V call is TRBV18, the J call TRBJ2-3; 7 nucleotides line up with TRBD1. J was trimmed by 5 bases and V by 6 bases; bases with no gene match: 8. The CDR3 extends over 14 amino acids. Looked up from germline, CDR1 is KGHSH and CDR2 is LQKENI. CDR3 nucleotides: TGTGCCAGCTCCAGGGACAGCTCGGGAGATACGCAGTATTTT. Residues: CASSRDSSGDTQYF.

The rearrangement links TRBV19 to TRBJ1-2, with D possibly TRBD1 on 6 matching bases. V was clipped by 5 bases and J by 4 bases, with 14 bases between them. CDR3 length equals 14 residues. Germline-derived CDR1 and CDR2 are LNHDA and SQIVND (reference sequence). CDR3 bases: TGTGCCAGTAGTCAAGACAGGACTCCCTATGGCTACACCTTC. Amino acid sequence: CASSQDRTPYGYTF.

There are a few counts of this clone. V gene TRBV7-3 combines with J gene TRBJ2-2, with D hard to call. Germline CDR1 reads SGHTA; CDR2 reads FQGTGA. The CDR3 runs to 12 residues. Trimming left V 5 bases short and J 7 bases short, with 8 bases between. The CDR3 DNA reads TGTGCCAGCAGCCCCAGAGGCGGGGAGCTGTTTTTT. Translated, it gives CASSPRGGELFF.

The CDR3 loop reads CAISEDRAGTGELFF. CDR3 coding DNA: TGTGCCATCAGTGAGGACAGGGCGGGGACCGGGGAGCTGTTTTTT. The V gene is TRBV10-3, the J gene TRBJ2-2; perhaps TRBD1 as D (7 bases). The CDR3 runs to 15 residues. Germline assignment: CDR1 ENHRY and CDR2 SYGVKD. The V gene lost 2 bases and the J gene lost 5 bases, with 12 bases spanning the gap.

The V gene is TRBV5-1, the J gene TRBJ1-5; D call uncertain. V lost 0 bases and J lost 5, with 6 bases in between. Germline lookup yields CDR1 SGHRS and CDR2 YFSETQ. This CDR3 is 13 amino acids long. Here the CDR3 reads CASSLGADQPQHF. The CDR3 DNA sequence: TGCGCCAGCAGCTTGGGGGCAGATCAGCCCCAGCATTTT.

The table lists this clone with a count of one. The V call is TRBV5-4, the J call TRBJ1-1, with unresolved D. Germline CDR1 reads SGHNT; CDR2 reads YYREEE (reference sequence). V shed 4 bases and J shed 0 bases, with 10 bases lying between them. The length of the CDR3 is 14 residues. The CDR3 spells CASSQDGMNTEAFF. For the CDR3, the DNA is TGTGCCAGCAGCCAAGACGGCATGAACACTGAAGCTTTCTTT.

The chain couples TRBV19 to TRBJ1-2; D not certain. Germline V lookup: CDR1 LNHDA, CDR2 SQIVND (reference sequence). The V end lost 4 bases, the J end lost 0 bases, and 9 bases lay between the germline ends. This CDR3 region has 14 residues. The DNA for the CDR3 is TGTGCCAGTAGTAATGACATGGCTAACTATGGCTACACCTTC. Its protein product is CASSNDMANYGYTF.